This T cell receptor beta chain was profiled in a study of T cells in Graves' hyperthyroidism and ophthalmopathy. Study-wide context: It was at initial diagnosis, before any treatment, that peripheral blood was collected. Study-wide findings and caveats: A 13 V-J signature model discriminated ophthalmopathy versus stable hyperthyroidism.

As for this clonotype: Its target is not known.

Amplification yielded TCR beta CDR3 regions, with RNA transcripts as the source. Primed by the HTBI set, a first-round RT-PCR was run on the TCR CDR3. TCRdb independently ran MiXCR on the multiplex PCR reads; one entry per CDR3 protein. The table has fewer than 400,000 distinct CDR3 sequences, around a quarter seen once. The hyperthyroidism was newly diagnosed and had lasted under 2 months; the patients were aged 18 to 65. Pregnant or lactating patients were excluded, as were those with uncontrolled infection or other autoimmune disease. Material: blood. This TCR derives from a man aged 50 to 59 with Graves' hyperthyroidism.

CDR3: CASSSKGLISNEQFF. The CDR3, as DNA: TGTGCCAGCAGTTCGAAAGGACTGATTTCAAATGAGCAGTTCTTC. The genes are TRBV12-3 or TRBV12-4 and TRBJ2-1; a possible D gene is TRBD2 (5 bases). Trimming left V 4 bases short and J 7 bases short, with 17 bases between. This CDR3 is built from 15 residues.